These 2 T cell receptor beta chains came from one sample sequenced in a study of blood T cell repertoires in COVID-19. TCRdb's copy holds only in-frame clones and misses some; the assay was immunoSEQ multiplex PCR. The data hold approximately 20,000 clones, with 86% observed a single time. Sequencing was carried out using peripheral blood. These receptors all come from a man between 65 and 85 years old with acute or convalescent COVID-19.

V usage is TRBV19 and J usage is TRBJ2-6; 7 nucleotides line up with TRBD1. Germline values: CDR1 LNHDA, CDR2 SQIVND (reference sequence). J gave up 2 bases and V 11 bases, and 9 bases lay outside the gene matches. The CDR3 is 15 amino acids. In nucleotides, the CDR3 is TGTGCCTCAGGGACAGAGGGGACTGGGGCCAACGTCCTGACTTTC. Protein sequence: CASGTEGTGANVLTF.

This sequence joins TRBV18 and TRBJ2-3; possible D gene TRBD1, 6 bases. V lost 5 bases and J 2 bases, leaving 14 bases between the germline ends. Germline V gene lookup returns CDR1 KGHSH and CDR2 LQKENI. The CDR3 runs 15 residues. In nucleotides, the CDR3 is TGTGCCAGCTCAGACCTCGGACAGCTCACAGATACGCAGTATTTT. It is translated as CASSDLGQLTDTQYF.